These 22 T cell receptor beta chains came from one sample sequenced in a study of blood T cell repertoires in COVID-19. Sequencing used immunoSEQ multiplex PCR; TCRdb keeps in-frame clones, though not all of them. The top ten clones hold under 12% of a sample with more than 200,000 clones, roughly 84% of them seen once. Sequenced input: peripheral blood. The receptors were gathered from an elderly woman with COVID-19, enrolled during active disease.

The chain uses TRBV19 and TRBJ1-5; 9 bases agree with TRBD1. Germline CDR1 LNHDA, CDR2 SQIVND (reference sequence). Losses at the gene ends were 10 bases for V and 2 bases for J; bases not matched to a gene: 3. The CDR3 spans 13 residues. CDR3 sequence reads: CATRDRGNQPQHF. CDR3 in DNA: TGTGCCACTCGGGACAGGGGCAATCAGCCCCAGCATTTT. Based on the CDR3 plus reference TRBV19 and TRBJ1-5, the full variable domain is DGGITQSPKYLFRKEGQNVTLSCEQNLNHDAMYWYRQDPGQGLRLIYYSQIVNDFQKGDIAEGYSVSREKKESFPLTVTSAQKNPTAFYLCATRDRGNQPQHFGDGTRLSIL.

This chain links TRBV10-3 with TRBJ2-5, with TRBD2 matching 11 bases. After removal of 5 bases from V and 2 bases from J, the junction contained 7 bases not matched to a gene. Germline loops: CDR1 ENHRY, CDR2 SYGVKD. This CDR3 is built from 16 residues. CDR3 DNA: TGTGCCATCAGTTCGACTAGCGGGGCGTTACAAGAGACCCAGTACTTC. Translating gives CAISSTSGALQETQYF.

The chain recombines TRBV7-2 with TRBJ1-5; 9 bases are a match to TRBD1. This CDR3 is built from 15 residues. V gave up 6 bases and J gave up 6 bases; unmatched junction bases: 9. Germline V lookup: CDR1 SGHTA, CDR2 FQGNSA. CDR3 bases: TGTGCCAGCAGTCAATCACAGGGGGCAGTTCAGCCCCAGCATTTT. It codes for CASSQSQGAVQPQHF.

The chain links TRBV9 to TRBJ2-2; D may be TRBD2 (6 bases). V was cut by 4 bases and J by 7 bases, with 14 bases left in between. Per germline, CDR1 SGDLS and CDR2 YYNGEE. The CDR3 extends over 14 amino acids. CDR3 sequence: CASSTGVSFGELFF. Here the CDR3 DNA reads TGTGCCAGCAGCACGGGGGTCTCATTCGGGGAGCTGTTTTTT.

The genes are TRBV5-1 and TRBJ1-4, with 8 bases identical to TRBD1. Germline V lookup: CDR1 SGHRS, CDR2 YFSETQ. This CDR3 region has 17 residues. The ends lost 4 bases at V and 0 bases at J; junction bases unmatched: 8. The CDR3 sequence is CASSPRGTGATNEKLFF. The DNA for the CDR3 is TGCGCCAGCAGCCCAAGGGGGACAGGTGCAACTAATGAAAAACTGTTTTTT.

The chain combines TRBV6-5 with TRBJ1-6, with 7 bases that match TRBD1. This CDR3 has 15 amino acids. CDR1 MNHEY and CDR2 SVGAGI come from the germline V gene. The V and J ends lost 6 bases and 1 base, in that order; junction bases with no gene match: 3. The CDR3 nucleotides read TGTGCCAGCAGCGACAGGGCATCCTATAATTCACCCCTCCACTTT. Translating it yields CASSDRASYNSPLHF.

The chain is built from TRBV28 and TRBJ2-5, with D perhaps matching TRBD2 (5 bases). V was trimmed by 2 bases and J by 2 bases, leaving 6 bases between them. CDR1 and CDR2 (germline): MDHEN, SYDVKM. The CDR3 loop spans 13 amino acids. As DNA, the CDR3 is TGTGCCAGCAGTTTACGCGGGCAAGAGACCCAGTACTTC. Translating gives CASSLRGQETQYF. Filled out from reference TRBV28 and TRBJ2-5, the complete variable domain reads DVKVTQSSRYLVKRTGEKVFLECVQDMDHENMFWYRQDPGLGLRLIYFSYDVKMKEKGDIPEGYSVSREKKERFSLILESASTNQTSMYLCASSLRGQETQYFGPGTRLLVL.

The chain joins TRBV4-1 to TRBJ2-3, with D possibly TRBD2 on 6 matching bases. The CDR3 loop spans 19 amino acids. Germline V lookup: CDR1 MGHRA, CDR2 YSYEKL. The V end lost 3 bases, the J end lost 3 bases, and 25 bases lay between the germline ends. The CDR3 DNA follows: TGCGCCAGCAGCCACCTCCCCCCTGGCCCGGCGGGGAAAACAGATACGCAGTATTTT. This encodes CASSHLPPGPAGKTDTQYF.

The rearrangement uses TRBV18 and TRBJ2-1; no reliable D call. CDR3 length: 12 amino acids. CDR1 is KGHSH, CDR2 LQKENI, per germline. The V end lost 6 bases, the J end lost 4 bases, and 7 bases lay between the germline ends. CDR3 amino acids: CASSSLYNEQFF. CDR3 DNA sequence: TGTGCCAGCTCGTCACTTTACAATGAGCAGTTCTTC.

The chain recombines TRBV2 with TRBJ2-3, with TRBD2 as a possible D gene (6 bases). Trimming shortened V by 5 bases and J by 9 bases, and 21 bases separated the two germline ends. Germline loops: CDR1 SNHLY, CDR2 FYNNEI. The CDR3 runs to 15 residues. The CDR3 loop is CASSSAAWKRVTQYF. DNA of the CDR3: TGTGCCAGCAGTTCGGCGGCTTGGAAGCGGGTAACGCAGTATTTT.

The chain uses TRBV10-3 and TRBJ2-7; TRBD1 aligns across 10 bases. Unmatched junction bases numbered 9, after V lost 3 bases and J lost 4 bases. The CDR3 contains 16 residues. Germline CDR1 and CDR2: ENHRY and SYGVKD. CDR3 DNA sequence: TGTGCCATCAGTGAATTTTCGACAGGGGGCAGTTACGAGCAGTACTTC. Translating it yields CAISEFSTGGSYEQYF.

This chain links TRBV27 with TRBJ1-1; no clear D. Germline V gives CDR1 MNHEY, CDR2 SMNVEV (reference sequence). This CDR3 contains 13 residues. V was shortened by 2 bases and J by 4 bases, with 8 bases between the two germline ends. The CDR3 nucleotides are TGTGCCAGCAGTTTAGGGAGGGCCACTGAAGCTTTCTTT. Translated, it gives CASSLGRATEAFF.

The rearrangement joins TRBV15 to TRBJ1-4, with D possibly matching TRBD1 (6 bases). CDR3 length: 16 residues. V lost 1 base and J 6 bases, leaving 15 bases between the germline ends. Germline values: CDR1 LNHNV, CDR2 YYDKDF (reference sequence). CDR3 region: CATSRGPTGLYEKLFF. The DNA for the CDR3 is TGTGCCACCAGCAGAGGACCGACAGGCCTATATGAAAAACTGTTTTTT. Drawing the rest from reference TRBV15 and TRBJ1-4, the complete variable domain is DAMVIQNPRYQVTQFGKPVTLSCSQTLNHNVMYWYQQKSSQAPKLLFHYYDKDFNNEADTPDNFQSRRPNTSFCFLDIRSPGLGDTAMYLCATSRGPTGLYEKLFFGSGTQLSVL.

The V and J genes are TRBV4-2 and TRBJ2-3; 7 bases align to TRBD2. Germline V CDR1 and CDR2: LGHNA, YNFKEQ. The junction had 13 bases not matched to a gene; V was cut back by 4 bases and J by 0 bases. The CDR3 runs 18 residues. CDR3 DNA: TGTGCCAGCAGCCCTCCGGGGGGAACTGCGAAAAGCACAGATACGCAGTATTTT. Its protein is CASSPPGGTAKSTDTQYF.

This clone was counted a few times. The chain recombines TRBV7-8 with TRBJ1-1; 7 positions agree with TRBD1. Germline V gene lookup returns CDR1 SGHVS and CDR2 FQNEAQ. The CDR3 sequence is 17 residues long. Trimming at V came to 5 bases and at J to 4 bases, leaving 16 bases not matched to a gene. In DNA form, the CDR3 reads TGTGCCAGCAGCCTCCCCCGTAGGGGGCAGGGGAGCACTGAAGCTTTCTTT. It is translated as CASSLPRRGQGSTEAFF.

The chain employs TRBV27 and TRBJ2-5; 8 nucleotides align to TRBD1. Germline lookup yields CDR1 MNHEY and CDR2 SMNVEV (reference sequence). The V gene end was trimmed by 6 bases and the J gene end by 4 bases; junction bases not matched to a gene: 10. This CDR3 spans 15 amino acids. CDR3 sequence reads: CASRPWAGGRETQYF. The CDR3 nucleotides are TGTGCCAGCAGGCCCTGGGCAGGGGGCCGAGAGACCCAGTACTTC.

V and J are TRBV28 and TRBJ1-2; 10 nucleotides agree with TRBD1. The CDR3 is 13 residues long. Germline CDR1 reads MDHEN; CDR2 reads SYDVKM. V was pared by 2 bases and J by 7 bases, with 1 base of the junction left unmatched. The CDR3 region is CASSLGTGAGYTF. CDR3 in DNA: TGTGCCAGCAGTTTAGGGACAGGGGCTGGCTACACCTTC.

V gene TRBV5-1 combines with J gene TRBJ2-3, with TRBD2 matching 12 bases. The CDR3 sequence is 18 residues long. J was trimmed by 2 bases and V by 4 bases; bases with no gene match: 11. Germline CDR1 is SGHRS and CDR2 is YFSETQ. DNA for the CDR3: TGCGCCAGCAGCCTCGTCACTCTAGCGGGGGGGGCCACAGATACGCAGTATTTT. It is translated as CASSLVTLAGGATDTQYF.

V and J are TRBV5-1 and TRBJ1-4, with 7 bases lining up with TRBD1. Trimming at V came to 4 bases and at J to 5 bases, leaving 8 bases not matched to a gene. Germline values: CDR1 SGHRS, CDR2 YFSETQ. The CDR3 loop spans 15 amino acids. The CDR3 DNA follows: TGCGCCAGCAGCAGTACGGGACAGCGAAATGAAAAACTGTTTTTT. Residues: CASSSTGQRNEKLFF.

The V and J genes are TRBV11-2 and TRBJ1-6, with 8 bases fitting TRBD1. With V trimmed by 2 bases and J by 10 bases, 7 bases remained unmatched. The CDR3 is made up of 15 amino acids. In germline, CDR1 is SGHAT, CDR2 FQNNGV. The CDR3 is CASSLTGGLKSPLHF. The CDR3 nucleotides read TGTGCCAGCAGCTTAACAGGGGGACTCAAATCACCCCTCCACTTT.

The chain employs TRBV4-1 and TRBJ2-3, with D unresolved. Per the germline V gene, CDR1 is MGHRA and CDR2 is YSYEKL. The CDR3 has 14 residues. Trimming took off 1 base at V and 0 bases at J, with 5 bases between the two ends. DNA for the CDR3: TGCGCCAGCAGCCAAGTCAGGAGCACAGATACGCAGTATTTT. The encoded protein is CASSQVRSTDTQYF.

This chain uses TRBV2 with TRBJ2-7; 9 bases align to TRBD1. Germline V CDR1 and CDR2: SNHLY, FYNNEI. The CDR3 loop spans 15 amino acids. The V gene end was trimmed by 4 bases and the J gene end by 2 bases; junction bases not matched to a gene: 6. CDR3 amino acids: CASSGGTGRAYEQYV. CDR3 in DNA: TGTGCCAGCAGTGGAGGGACAGGGAGGGCCTACGAGCAGTACGTC.